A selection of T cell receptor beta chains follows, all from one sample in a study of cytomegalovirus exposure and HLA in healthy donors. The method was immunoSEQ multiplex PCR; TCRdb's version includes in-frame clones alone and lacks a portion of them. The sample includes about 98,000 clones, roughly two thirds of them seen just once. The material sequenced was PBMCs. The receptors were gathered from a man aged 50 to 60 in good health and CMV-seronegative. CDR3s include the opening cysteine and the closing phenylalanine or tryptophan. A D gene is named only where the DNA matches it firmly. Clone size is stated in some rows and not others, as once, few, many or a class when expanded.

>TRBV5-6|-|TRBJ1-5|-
TGTGCCAGCAGCTTGACGGGTCATCAGCCCCAGCATTTT
CASSLTGHQPQHF
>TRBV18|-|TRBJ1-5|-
TGTGCCAGCTCACCAATGCAGGTCCTTCGAAATAGCAATCAGCCCCAGCATTTT
CASSPMQVLRNSNQPQHF
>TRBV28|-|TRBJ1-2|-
TGTGCCAGCAGTTCGACAGAGTTTTATGGCTACACCTTC
CASSSTEFYGYTF
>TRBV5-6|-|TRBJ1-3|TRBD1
TGTGCCAGCAGCTTGTCGGCGAGGGGGCGCGTTGGAAACACCATATATTTT
CASSLSARGRVGNTIYF
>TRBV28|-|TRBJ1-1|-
TGTGCCAGCAGTTTAGATCTTGCAGGGTTGAACACTGAAGCTTTCTTT
CASSLDLAGLNTEAFF
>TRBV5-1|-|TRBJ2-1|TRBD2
TGCGCCAGCAGCCCCTCCCCCGGGACTAGCGGGATCGGGGAGCAGTTCTTC
CASSPSPGTSGIGEQFF
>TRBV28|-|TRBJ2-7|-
TGTGCCAGCAGTCCCCGGACTAAAACCTACGAGCAGTACTTC
CASSPRTKTYEQYF
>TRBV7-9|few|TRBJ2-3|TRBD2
TGTGCCAGCAGCTTAAGAGAGACTAGCGCCTTCACAGATACGCAGTATTTT
CASSLRETSAFTDTQYF
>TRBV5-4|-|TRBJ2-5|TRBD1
TGTGCCAGCAGCGGACAGGGGGCCCCGGCCCAAGAGACCCAGTACTTC
CASSGQGAPAQETQYF
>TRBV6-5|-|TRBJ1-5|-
TGTGCCAGCAGTTACGGGCCTAATCAGCCCCAGCATTTT
CASSYGPNQPQHF
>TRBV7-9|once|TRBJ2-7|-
TGTTCCAGCAGCTTAGACCGGGGGTACGAGCAGTACTTC
CSSSLDRGYEQYF
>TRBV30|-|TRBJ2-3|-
TGTGCCTGGAGTCAGTTTTGGGGCTATACCACAGATACGCAGTATTTT
CAWSQFWGYTTDTQYF
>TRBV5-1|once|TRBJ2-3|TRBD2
TGCGCCAGCAGCTTGGGACTAGCGGGAGGAACCACAGATACGCAGTATTTT
CASSLGLAGGTTDTQYF
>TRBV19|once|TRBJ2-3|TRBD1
TGTGCCAGTAGCTGGACAGGGGAAGGAGGAGATACGCAGTATTTT
CASSWTGEGGDTQYF
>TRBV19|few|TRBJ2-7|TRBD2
TGTGCCAGTAGTGTCGGACTAGCGAGGGCCGAGCAGTACTTC
CASSVGLARAEQYF
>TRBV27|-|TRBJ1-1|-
TGTGCCAGCAGTCTCGTGGGACAAGCGAACACTGAAGCTTTCTTT
CASSLVGQANTEAFF
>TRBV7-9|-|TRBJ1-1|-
TGTTCCAGCAGCTTATTTAGCGGGAACACTGAAGCTTTCTTT
CSSSLFSGNTEAFF
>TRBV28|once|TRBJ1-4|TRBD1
TGTGCCAGTCGGACAGGGAGTGAAAAACTGTTTTTT
CASRTGSEKLFF
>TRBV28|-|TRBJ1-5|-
TGTGCCAGCAGTTTCGGCAGGGTGAGCAATCAGCCCCAGCATTTT
CASSFGRVSNQPQHF
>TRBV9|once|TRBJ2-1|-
TGTGCCAGCAGCGTATACTTATGGCGGAGTGAGCAGTTCTTC
CASSVYLWRSEQFF
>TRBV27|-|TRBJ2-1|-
TGTGCCAGCAGTTCCCGGGCGGGCAACTCCTACAATGAGCAGTTCTTC
CASSSRAGNSYNEQFF
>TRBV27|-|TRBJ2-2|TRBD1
TGTGCCAGCAGTCCCAGGACAGGAGCGCTGGGGAGGGAGCTGTTTTTT
CASSPRTGALGRELFF
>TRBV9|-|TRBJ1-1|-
TGTGCCAGCGGAGGGGACACTGAAGCTTTCTTT
CASGGDTEAFF
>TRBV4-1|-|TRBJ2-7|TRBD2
TGCGCCAGCAGCCAAGATCCTGGGCTAGCGGGAGGCGAGCAGTACTTC
CASSQDPGLAGGEQYF
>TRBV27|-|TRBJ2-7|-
TGTGCCAGCAGCTGGCTTTCTTTCTCCTACGAGCAGTACTTC
CASSWLSFSYEQYF
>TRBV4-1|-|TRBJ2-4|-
TGCGCCAGCAGCCATGGAGGATACTTTTTAAACAAAAACATTCAGTACTTC
CASSHGGYFLNKNIQYF
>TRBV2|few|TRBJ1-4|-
TGTGCCAGCAACGGACAGCTAAATGAAAAACTGTTTTTT
CASNGQLNEKLFF
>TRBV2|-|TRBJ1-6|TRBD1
TGTGCCAGCAGGGGGACAGGCAACCTCTATAATTCACCCCTCCACTTT
CASRGTGNLYNSPLHF
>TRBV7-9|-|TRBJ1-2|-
TGTGCCAGCAGCTTACCTTATGGCTACACCTTC
CASSLPYGYTF
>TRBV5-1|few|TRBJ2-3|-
TGCGCCAGCAGCTTGGAGGCCCAAGGGGGTATAACAGATACGCAGTATTTT
CASSLEAQGGITDTQYF
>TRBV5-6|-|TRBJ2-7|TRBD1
TGTGCCAGCAGCCCTGGACAGGGGAAGAGGTCCTACGAGCAGTACTTC
CASSPGQGKRSYEQYF
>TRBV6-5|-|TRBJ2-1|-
TGTGCCAGCAGTTACATGAGTGGTACGCAGTTCTTC
CASSYMSGTQFF
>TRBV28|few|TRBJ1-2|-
TGTGCCAGCCACCTCCGGTCTCGAAATTATGGCTACACCTTC
CASHLRSRNYGYTF
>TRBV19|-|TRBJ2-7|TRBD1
TGTGCCGCCCCAACAGGGGGTTACGAGCAGTACTTC
CAAPTGGYEQYF
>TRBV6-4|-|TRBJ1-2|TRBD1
TGTGCCAGCAGCCCGACCCTGGACAGGGGATATGGCTACACCTTC
CASSPTLDRGYGYTF
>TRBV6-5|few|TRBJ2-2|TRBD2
TGTGCCAGCAGTTACTACCGGGACTATCTTGAAGGGGAGCTGTTTTTT
CASSYYRDYLEGELFF
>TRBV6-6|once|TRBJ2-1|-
TGTGCCAGCAGTTACCTATCTTCCACTGTCAATGAGCAGTTCTTC
CASSYLSSTVNEQFF
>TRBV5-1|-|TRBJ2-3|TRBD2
TGCGCCAGCAGCTTGGTTCCGGGACTAGCGGGACTCCGGAGCACAGATACGCAGTATTTT
CASSLVPGLAGLRSTDTQYF
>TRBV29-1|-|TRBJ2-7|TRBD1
TGCAGCGTTGAAAACAGGGGAAACCCCTACGAGCAGTACTTC
CSVENRGNPYEQYF
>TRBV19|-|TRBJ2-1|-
TGTGCCAGTAGAGACACCACAACCTACAATGAGCAGTTCTTC
CASRDTTTYNEQFF
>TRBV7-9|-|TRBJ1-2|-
TGTTCCAGCTATCCGACAGGTGCTTTCCTCTATGGCTACACCTTC
CSSYPTGAFLYGYTF
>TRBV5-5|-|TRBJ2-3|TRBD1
TGTGCCAGCAGCTTGGAGGGGGCTGGCACAGATACGCAGTATTTT
CASSLEGAGTDTQYF
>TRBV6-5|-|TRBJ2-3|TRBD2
TGTGCCAGCAGTTACTCTCTAGCGGGAGCCACAGATACGCAGTATTTT
CASSYSLAGATDTQYF
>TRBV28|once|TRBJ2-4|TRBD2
TGTGCCAGCAGGGTAGCGGGGGGGCCGGCCAAAAACATTCAGTACTTC
CASRVAGGPAKNIQYF
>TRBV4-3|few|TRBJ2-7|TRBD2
TGCGCCAGCAGCCAGTCCCGGGGGGGCAACTACGAGCAGTACTTC
CASSQSRGGNYEQYF
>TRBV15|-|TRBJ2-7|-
TGTGCCACCAGCAGAGATCGTTTTACCTACGAGCAGTACTTC
CATSRDRFTYEQYF
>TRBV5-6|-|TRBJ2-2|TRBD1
TGTGCCAGCAGCTTCCCAGGGGGCACCGGGGAGCTGTTTTTT
CASSFPGGTGELFF
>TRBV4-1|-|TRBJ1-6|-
TGCGCCAGCAGCCTCGGGACTTTGCACCCTCACTCCCTAAGCTCCTATAATTCACCCCTCCACTTT
CASSLGTLHPHSLSSYNSPLHF
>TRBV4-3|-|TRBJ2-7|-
TGCGCCAGCAGTTATAGGGCGGGGTACGAGCAGTACTTC
CASSYRAGYEQYF
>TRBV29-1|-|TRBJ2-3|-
TGCAGCGTTGAAGGTGACAGAGGCACAGATACGCAGTATTTT
CSVEGDRGTDTQYF
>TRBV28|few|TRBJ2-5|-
TGTGCCAGCAGTTCTCGGGGGATAGAGACCCAGTACTTC
CASSSRGIETQYF
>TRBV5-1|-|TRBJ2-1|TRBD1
TGCGCCAGCAGCTTGGTCCCAGGGGGCGTCTACAATGAGCAGTTCTTC
CASSLVPGGVYNEQFF
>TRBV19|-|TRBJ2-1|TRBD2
TGTGCCAGTAGCATAGCGGGAGTTATCAATGAGCAGTTCTTC
CASSIAGVINEQFF
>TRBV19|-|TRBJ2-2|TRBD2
TGTGCCAGTAGTTCAGCGGGACTAGCGGGGGATTCGAACACCGGGGAGCTGTTTTTT
CASSSAGLAGDSNTGELFF
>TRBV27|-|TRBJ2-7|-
TGTGCCAGCAGTGGCCGGCTCAGGGGCCGCGAGCAGTACTTC
CASSGRLRGREQYF
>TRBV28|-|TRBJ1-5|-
-
CASTSGQKKQPQHF
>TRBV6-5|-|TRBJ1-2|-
TGTGCCAGCAGTAGCGTAGAGGGTGCTATTGGCTACACCTTC
CASSSVEGAIGYTF
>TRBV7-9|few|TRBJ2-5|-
TGTGCCAGCAGCGGAGAGGGGGTCTTCGCGACCCAGTACTTC
CASSGEGVFATQYF